The 14 T cell receptor beta chains reported below all come from one sample, sequenced in a study of regulatory T cells in long-lasting Graves disease (dated by TCRdb to the early 2020s). Explained via the paper, the time point label denotes: newly diagnosed GD, antithyroid drugs for less than 3 months. RNA was extracted from PBMCs in TRIzol for both TCR sequencing and RNA sequencing. The protocol used for the library was multiplex PCR. The sequencer was an Illumina HiSeq 4000. To build TCR beta libraries, CDR3 regions were amplified by Arm-PCR using iRepertoire HTBI primers. TCRdb reanalyzed the raw reads on its own, using fastp at Q25 for trimming and MiXCR for clone calling, and kept in-frame beta chains. Merged by CDR3 protein, the rows form single entries marked with the most common genes and DNA. This sample is represented by a few hundred thousand distinct CDR3 sequences; about 10% of them were singletons. Together, the top ten hold about 20% of the sample.

This same sample was also taken into another study, of T cells in Graves' hyperthyroidism and ophthalmopathy.

Here the sequenced sample was peripheral blood mononuclear cells (PBMCs), taken at new diagnosis, from a patient treated with antithyroid drugs. The receptors were gathered from a woman in her late teens or twenties with Graves disease. Donor details come from another sample of the same person, matched by shared clones.

Many counts were recorded for this clonotype. The chain recombines TRBV20-1 with TRBJ1-1; possible D gene TRBD1, 6 bases. V lost 6 bases to trimming and J lost 1 base, with 21 bases between them. The CDR3 is 16 amino acids. CDR1 and CDR2 from the germline V gene are DFQATT and SNEGSKA (reference sequence). CDR3 amino acids: CSASRGGWEGNTEAFF. The CDR3 region has the DNA TGCAGTGCCTCCCGCGGGGGCTGGGAGGGGAACACTGAAGCTTTCTTT.

In its sample, this clonotype was seen a few times. J is TRBJ1-2 and V is TRBV7-9; possible D gene TRBD1, 5 bases. Looked up from germline, CDR1 is SEHNR and CDR2 is FQNEAQ (reference sequence). The V end was cut by 1 base, the J end by 0 bases, with 15 bases between. This CDR3 is built from 17 residues. The CDR3 is CASSLGREQEANYGYTF. The CDR3 nucleotides read TGTGCCAGCAGCTTAGGGCGAGAACAGGAAGCTAACTATGGCTACACCTTC.

In its sample, this clonotype was seen many times. This rearrangement joins TRBV6-1 to TRBJ2-7; possibly TRBD1 or TRBD2 for D (5 bases each). CDR3 length: 16 amino acids. Germline CDR1 and CDR2: MNHNS and SASEGT. V was trimmed by 7 bases and J by 0 bases, leaving 19 bases between them. CDR3 nucleotide sequence: TGTGCCAGCACAAGAGGGCCCGGGGCTACCTCCTACGAGCAGTACGTC. It translates to CASTRGPGATSYEQYV.

In its sample, this clonotype was seen many times. The genes are TRBV7-9 and TRBJ2-1; 12 bases fit TRBD2. The J segment lost 2 bases and the V segment lost 1 base, leaving 15 bases of the junction unmatched. This CDR3 comprises 21 residues. CDR1 SEHNR and CDR2 FQNEAQ come from the germline V gene (reference sequence). The chain's CDR3 is CASSLDVTSGSSYYPYNEQFF. CDR3 nucleotides: TGTGCCAGCAGCTTAGATGTGACTAGCGGGAGTTCCTATTATCCCTACAATGAGCAGTTCTTC.

This clonotype was observed at least ten times. The V call is TRBV28, the J call TRBJ1-2; TRBD1 agrees at 7 bases. Germline V gene lookup returns CDR1 MDHEN and CDR2 SYDVKM. The CDR3 contains 13 residues. J lost 5 bases, V lost 11 bases, and 11 bases had no gene match. The DNA for the CDR3 is TGTGCCGGGAGCTCCGGGACAGCGTATGGCTACACCTTC. It is translated as CAGSSGTAYGYTF.

This chain uses TRBV24-1 with TRBJ2-7; 8 bases are a match to TRBD2. There are 14 residues in the CDR3. V shed 4 bases, J shed 6 bases, and the junction held 7 bases outside the gene matches. From germline, CDR1 is KGHDR and CDR2 SFDVKD. The DNA for the CDR3 is TGTGCCACCAGTGACCCGCGGGGGGCCTGCGAGCAGTACGTC. Protein sequence: CATSDPRGACEQYV.

This clonotype has a count of ten or more. The chain recombines TRBV5-1 with TRBJ2-3; D not resolved. The closer fit of TRBJ2-7 to the DNA end suggests the J call may be wrong. CDR3 length: 17 residues. Germline-derived CDR1 and CDR2 are SGHRS and YFSETQ. The CDR3 nucleotides are TGCGCCAGCAGCTTGGGATACACTGCCCGATATCGGAGTGAGCAGTACTTC. Its translation: CASSLGYTARYRSEQYF.

This clonotype was recorded at least ten times. The rearrangement uses TRBV3-1 and TRBJ1-1, with D maybe TRBD1 (5 bases). CDR1 and CDR2 from the germline V gene are LGHDT and YNNKEL (reference sequence). There are 14 residues in the CDR3. Between the trimmed V and J ends, which lost 2 bases and 4 bases, there was a span of 11 bases. CDR3 coding DNA: TGTGCCAGCAGCCAACAGGGAGGCGGCACTGAAGCTTTCTTT. Its translation is CASSQQGGGTEAFF.

In its sample, this clonotype was seen a few times. The rearrangement links TRBV7-9 to TRBJ2-7; 8 nucleotides line up with TRBD1. This CDR3 is built from 14 residues. V was pared by 6 bases and J by 3 bases, with 7 bases of the junction left unmatched. The germline V gene encodes CDR1 SEHNR and CDR2 FQNEAQ (reference sequence). This CDR3 reads CASRLGTGHYEQYF. CDR3 in DNA: TGTGCCAGCAGGCTCGGGACAGGCCACTACGAGCAGTACTTC.

This clonotype came up many times. This chain links TRBV12-3 or TRBV12-4 with TRBJ2-3; D might be TRBD1 (6 bases). V was clipped by 11 bases and J by 3 bases, with 18 bases between them. CDR3 length equals 14 residues. The chain's CDR3 is CASAGQGITDTQYF. The CDR3, as DNA: TGTGCCTCCGCTGGGCAGGGGATAACAGATACGCAGTATTTT.

The chain links TRBV9 to TRBJ2-1; the match to TRBD2 covers 10 bases. V was pared by 4 bases and J by 1 base, with 5 bases of the junction left unmatched. Germline-derived CDR1 and CDR2 are SGDLS and YYNGEE. The CDR3 has 16 amino acids. CDR3 loop: CASSPAGGISYNEQFF. The DNA for the CDR3 is TGTGCCAGCAGCCCAGCGGGGGGGATTTCCTACAATGAGCAGTTCTTC.

This chain links TRBV6-2 or TRBV6-3 with TRBJ2-3; no definite D call. Germline values: CDR1 MNHEY, CDR2 SVGEGT. Trimming took off 2 bases at V and 2 bases at J, with 8 bases between the two ends. The CDR3 consists of 14 residues. The CDR3 coding sequence is TGTGCCAGCAGTTACGCCAGTTTCACAGATACGCAGTATTTT. Its protein is CASSYASFTDTQYF.

Ten or more counts support this clonotype. The chain links TRBV7-6 to TRBJ1-5; no firm D call. Trimming stripped 5 bases from V and 4 bases from J, with 9 bases between. The V gene's germline CDR1 is SGHVS and CDR2 FNYEAQ. CDR3 length: 13 amino acids. CDR3 loop: CASSKIGNQPQHF. CDR3 nucleotides: TGTGCCAGCAGCAAAATAGGAAATCAGCCCCAGCATTTT.

In this sample, this clonotype turned up many times. The genes are TRBV6-2 or TRBV6-3 and TRBJ2-7, with a possible D match to TRBD1 (6 bases). The CDR3 runs to 17 residues. Germline V gene sequence: CDR1 MNHEY, CDR2 SVGEGT. Trimming stripped 4 bases from V and 4 bases from J, with 23 bases between. CDR3 nucleotides: TGTGCCAGCAGTTTTTACAGGGAGCCGGGCCCCGCTTACGAGCAGTACTTC. Protein sequence: CASSFYREPGPAYEQYF.